Included here is one TCR beta chain sequence, with context. Source study methods: Amplified reference gene primers provided the basis for estimating nucleated cell counts. Only in-frame clones appear in the TCRdb table, and some are missing; sequencing was by immunoSEQ multiplex PCR. The D gene and trimming were derived from the DNA, and the V and J assignments and clone size from that table. The sample comprises 310,000 or so clones, approximately 86% of which are singletons, and 8% to 9.5% rests with the top ten. This entry comes from a study of blood T cell repertoires in COVID-19. As for the study in general: There were acute and convalescent COVID-19 samples, and they came from the United States, Italy and Spain.

Two negative PCRs, clearance, or symptom resolution had been documented for recovered Cohort 3 donors. The CDR3 sequence is 15 residues long. The V gene's germline CDR1 is LGHDT and CDR2 YNNKEL (reference sequence). V was pared by 6 bases and J by 3 bases, with 16 bases between. The TCR originated in a young woman who had recovered from COVID-19. Sequences were obtained from PBMCs or T cells enriched from blood (not recorded which). The chain joins TRBV3-1 (or the pseudogene TRBV3-2) to TRBJ2-3; D is possibly TRBD2 (5 bases). The CDR3 sequence: CASSSTRVLTDTQYF. As DNA, the CDR3 is TGTGCCAGCAGTAGTACGAGGGTTTTAACAGATACGCAGTATTTT.